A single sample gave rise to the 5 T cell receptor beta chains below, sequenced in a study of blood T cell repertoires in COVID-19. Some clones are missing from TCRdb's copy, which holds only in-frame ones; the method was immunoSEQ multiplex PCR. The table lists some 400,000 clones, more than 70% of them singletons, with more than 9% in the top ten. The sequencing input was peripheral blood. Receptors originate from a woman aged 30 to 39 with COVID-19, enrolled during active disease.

CDR3 sequence (DNA): TGTGCCAGCAGCTCGACCGGGACACCGGGAACCTACGAGCAGTACTTC. It is translated as CASSSTGTPGTYEQYF. The rearrangement uses TRBV7-9 and TRBJ2-7; D may be TRBD1 (6 bases). In germline, CDR1 is SEHNR, CDR2 FQNEAQ (reference sequence). Trimming left V 4 bases short and J 2 bases short, with 18 bases between. The CDR3 sequence is 16 residues long.

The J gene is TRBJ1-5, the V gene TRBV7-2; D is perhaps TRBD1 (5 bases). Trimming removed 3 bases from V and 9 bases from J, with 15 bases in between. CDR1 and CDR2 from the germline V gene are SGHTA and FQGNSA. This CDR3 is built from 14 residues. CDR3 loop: CASSLGGRRAPQHF. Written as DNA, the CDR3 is TGTGCCAGCAGCTTGGGGGGAAGAAGAGCGCCCCAGCATTTT.

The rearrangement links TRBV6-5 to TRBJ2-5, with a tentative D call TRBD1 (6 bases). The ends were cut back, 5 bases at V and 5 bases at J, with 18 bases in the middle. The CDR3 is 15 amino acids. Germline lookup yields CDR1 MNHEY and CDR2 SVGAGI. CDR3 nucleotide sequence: TGTGCCAGCAGTCTCCAGACAGGAGCCGATGAGACCCAGTACTTC. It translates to CASSLQTGADETQYF.

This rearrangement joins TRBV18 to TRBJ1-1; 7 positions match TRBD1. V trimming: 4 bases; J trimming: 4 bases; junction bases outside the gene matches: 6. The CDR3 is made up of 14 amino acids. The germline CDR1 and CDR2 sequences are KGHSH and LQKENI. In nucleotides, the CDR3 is TGTGCCAGCTCACAGGGGGCTCGGGGCACTGAAGCTTTCTTT. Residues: CASSQGARGTEAFF.

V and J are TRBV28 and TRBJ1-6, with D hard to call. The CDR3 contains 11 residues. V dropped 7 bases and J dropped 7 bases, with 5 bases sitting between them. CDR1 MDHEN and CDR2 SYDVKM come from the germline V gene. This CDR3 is CASTGNSPLHF. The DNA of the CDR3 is TGTGCCAGCACGGGAAATTCACCCCTCCACTTT.